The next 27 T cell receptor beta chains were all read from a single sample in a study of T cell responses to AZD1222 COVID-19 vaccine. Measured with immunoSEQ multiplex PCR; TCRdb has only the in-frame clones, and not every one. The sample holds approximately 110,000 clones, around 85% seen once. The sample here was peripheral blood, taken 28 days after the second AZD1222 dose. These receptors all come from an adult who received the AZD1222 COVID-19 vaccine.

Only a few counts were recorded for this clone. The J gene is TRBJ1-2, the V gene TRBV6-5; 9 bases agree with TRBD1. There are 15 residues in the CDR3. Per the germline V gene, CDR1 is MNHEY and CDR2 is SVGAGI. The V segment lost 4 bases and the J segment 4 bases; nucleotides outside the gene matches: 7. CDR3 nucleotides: TGTGCCAGCAGTTTACAGGGGGCAGCACCCTATGGCTACACCTTC. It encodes CASSLQGAAPYGYTF.

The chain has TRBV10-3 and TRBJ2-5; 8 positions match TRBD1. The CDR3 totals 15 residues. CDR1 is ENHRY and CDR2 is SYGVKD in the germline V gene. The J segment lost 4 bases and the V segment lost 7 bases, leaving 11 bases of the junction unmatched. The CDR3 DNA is TGTGCCATCATGGGAGCGGGCGGGACAGGAGAGACCCAGTACTTC. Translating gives CAIMGAGGTGETQYF.

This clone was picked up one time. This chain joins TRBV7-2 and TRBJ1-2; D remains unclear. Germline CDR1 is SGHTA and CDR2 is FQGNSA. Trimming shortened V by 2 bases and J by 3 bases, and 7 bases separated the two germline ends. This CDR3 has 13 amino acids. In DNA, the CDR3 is TGTGCCAGCAGCTTAATGCAGGACTATGGCTACACCTTC. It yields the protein CASSLMQDYGYTF.

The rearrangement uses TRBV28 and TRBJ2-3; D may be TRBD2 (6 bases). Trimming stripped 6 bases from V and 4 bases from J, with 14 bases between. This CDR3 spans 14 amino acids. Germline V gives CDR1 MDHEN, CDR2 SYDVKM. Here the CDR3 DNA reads TGTGCCAGCAGCCCCTCGGGGGTATCAGATACGCAGTATTTT. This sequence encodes CASSPSGVSDTQYF.

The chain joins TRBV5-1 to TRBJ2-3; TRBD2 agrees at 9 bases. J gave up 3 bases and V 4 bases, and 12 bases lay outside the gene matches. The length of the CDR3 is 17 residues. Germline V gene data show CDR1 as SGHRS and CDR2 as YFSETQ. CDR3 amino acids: CASSPFSTSGSTDTQYF. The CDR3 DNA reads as TGCGCCAGCAGCCCCTTCTCAACTAGCGGGTCGACAGATACGCAGTATTTT. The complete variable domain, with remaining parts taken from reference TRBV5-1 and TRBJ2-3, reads KAGVTQTPRYLIKTRGQQVTLSCSPISGHRSVSWYQQTPGQGLQFLFEYFSETQRNKGNFPGRFSGRQFSNSRSEMNVSTLELGDSALYLCASSPFSTSGSTDTQYFGPGTRLTVL.

In DNA, the CDR3 is TGTGCCAGCAGTGAAGCGCCGGGGACGTTCTACGAGCAGTACTTC. This translates into CASSEAPGTFYEQYF. J is TRBJ2-7 and V is TRBV6-1; tentatively, D is TRBD1 or TRBD2 (5 bases each). Trimming left V 0 bases short and J 3 bases short, with 12 bases between. CDR1 and CDR2 from the germline V gene are MNHNS and SASEGT. The CDR3 totals 15 residues.

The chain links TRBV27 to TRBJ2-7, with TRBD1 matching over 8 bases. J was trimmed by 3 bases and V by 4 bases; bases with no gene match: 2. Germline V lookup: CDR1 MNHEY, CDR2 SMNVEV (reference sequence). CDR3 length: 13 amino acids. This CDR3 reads CASSSGQVYEQYF. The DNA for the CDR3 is TGTGCCAGCAGTTCGGGACAGGTCTACGAGCAGTACTTC.

The chain's CDR3 is CASSLDGPSSNQPQHF. CDR3 sequence (DNA): TGTGCCAGCAGCTTGGATGGACCGTCGAGCAATCAGCCCCAGCATTTT. The chain employs TRBV7-2 and TRBJ1-5, with D unresolved. The CDR3 is 16 residues long. Germline assignment: CDR1 SGHTA and CDR2 FQGNSA. The germline V and J ends were trimmed by 3 bases and 1 base, with 13 bases remaining between them.

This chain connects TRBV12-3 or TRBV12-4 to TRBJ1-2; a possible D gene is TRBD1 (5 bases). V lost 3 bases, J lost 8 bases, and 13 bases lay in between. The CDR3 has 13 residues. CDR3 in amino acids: CASSFWGSGGYTF. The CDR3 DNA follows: TGTGCCAGCAGTTTTTGGGGCTCGGGGGGCTACACCTTC.

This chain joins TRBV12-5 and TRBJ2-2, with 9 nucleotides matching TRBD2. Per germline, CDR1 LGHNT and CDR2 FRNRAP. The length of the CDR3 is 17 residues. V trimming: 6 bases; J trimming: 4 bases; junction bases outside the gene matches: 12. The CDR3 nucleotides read TGTGCTAGTGGAAAGGACCCTGGAGCGGGGGGCACCGGGGAGCTGTTTTTT. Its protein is CASGKDPGAGGTGELFF.

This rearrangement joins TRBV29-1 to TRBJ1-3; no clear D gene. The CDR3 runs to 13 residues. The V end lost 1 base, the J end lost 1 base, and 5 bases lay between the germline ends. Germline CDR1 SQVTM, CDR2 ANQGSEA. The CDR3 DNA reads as TGCAGCGTTGAAGGGGGATCTGGAAACACCATATATTTT. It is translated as CSVEGGSGNTIYF.

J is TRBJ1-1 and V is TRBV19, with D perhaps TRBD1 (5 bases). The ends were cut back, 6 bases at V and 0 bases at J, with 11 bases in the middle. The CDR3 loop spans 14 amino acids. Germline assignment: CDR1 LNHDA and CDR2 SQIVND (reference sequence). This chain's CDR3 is CASRPTEMNTEAFF. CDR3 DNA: TGTGCCAGTAGGCCGACAGAGATGAACACTGAAGCTTTCTTT. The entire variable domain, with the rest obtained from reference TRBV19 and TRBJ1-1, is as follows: DGGITQSPKYLFRKEGQNVTLSCEQNLNHDAMYWYRQDPGQGLRLIYYSQIVNDFQKGDIAEGYSVSREKKESFPLTVTSAQKNPTAFYLCASRPTEMNTEAFFGQGTRLTVV.

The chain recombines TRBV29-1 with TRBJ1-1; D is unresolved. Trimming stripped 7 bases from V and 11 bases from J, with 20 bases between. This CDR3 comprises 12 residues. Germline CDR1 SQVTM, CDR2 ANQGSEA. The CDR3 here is CSGGPEAAVAFF. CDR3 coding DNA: TGCAGCGGAGGTCCGGAGGCAGCGGTGGCTTTCTTT.

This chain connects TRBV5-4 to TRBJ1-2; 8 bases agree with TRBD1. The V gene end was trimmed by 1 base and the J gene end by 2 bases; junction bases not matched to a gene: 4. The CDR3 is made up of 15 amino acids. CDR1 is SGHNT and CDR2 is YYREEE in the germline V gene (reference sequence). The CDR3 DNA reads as TGTGCCAGCAGCTTGCAGGGGGCGGGGAACTATGGCTACACCTTC. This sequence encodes CASSLQGAGNYGYTF.

The CDR3 DNA reads TGTGCCAGCAGCTCTACCTCGCCGGGACCCACTGAAGCTTTCTTT. It translates to CASSSTSPGPTEAFF. This chain links TRBV7-2 with TRBJ1-1; tentatively, D is TRBD1 (5 bases). Between the trimmed V and J ends, which lost 4 bases and 4 bases, there was a span of 16 bases. CDR3 size: 15 residues. CDR1 and CDR2 from the germline V gene are SGHTA and FQGNSA.

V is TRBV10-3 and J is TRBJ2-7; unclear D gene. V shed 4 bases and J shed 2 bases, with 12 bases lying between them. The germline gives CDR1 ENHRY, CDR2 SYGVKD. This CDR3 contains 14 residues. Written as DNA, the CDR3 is TGTGCCATCAGTGGTAGGGAAGGTGCCTACGAGCAGTACTTC. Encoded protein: CAISGREGAYEQYF.

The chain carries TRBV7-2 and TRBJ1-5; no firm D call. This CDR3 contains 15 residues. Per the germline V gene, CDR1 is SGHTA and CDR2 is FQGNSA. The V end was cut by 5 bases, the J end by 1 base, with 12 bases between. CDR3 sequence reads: CASSAQDGSNQPQHF. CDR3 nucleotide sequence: TGTGCCAGCAGCGCGCAGGACGGGAGCAATCAGCCCCAGCATTTT.

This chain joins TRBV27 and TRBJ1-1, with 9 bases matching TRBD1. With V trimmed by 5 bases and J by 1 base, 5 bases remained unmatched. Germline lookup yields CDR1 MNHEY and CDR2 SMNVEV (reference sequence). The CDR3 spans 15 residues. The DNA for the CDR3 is TGTGCCAGCAGTCAGCACAGGGGGCAGAACACTGAAGCTTTCTTT. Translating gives CASSQHRGQNTEAFF.

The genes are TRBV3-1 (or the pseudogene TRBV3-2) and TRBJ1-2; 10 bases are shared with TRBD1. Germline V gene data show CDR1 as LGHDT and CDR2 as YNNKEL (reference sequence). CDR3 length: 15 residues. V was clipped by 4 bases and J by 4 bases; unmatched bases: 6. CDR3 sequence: CASSPRDRGTYGYTF. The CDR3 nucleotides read TGTGCCAGCAGCCCTCGGGACAGGGGTACCTATGGCTACACCTTC.

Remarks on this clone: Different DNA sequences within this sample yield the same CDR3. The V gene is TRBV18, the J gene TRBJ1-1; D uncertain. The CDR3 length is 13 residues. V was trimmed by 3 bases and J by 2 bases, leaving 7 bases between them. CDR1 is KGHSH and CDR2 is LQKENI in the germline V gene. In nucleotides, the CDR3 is TGTGCCAGCTCACCGACGGTAAACACTGAAGCTTTCTTT. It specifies CASSPTVNTEAFF.

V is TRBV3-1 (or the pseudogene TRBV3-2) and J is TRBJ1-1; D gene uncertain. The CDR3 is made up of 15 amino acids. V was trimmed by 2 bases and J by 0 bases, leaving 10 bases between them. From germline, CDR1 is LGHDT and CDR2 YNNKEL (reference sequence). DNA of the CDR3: TGTGCCAGCAGCCAACTTGACCTTATGAACACTGAAGCTTTCTTT. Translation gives CASSQLDLMNTEAFF.

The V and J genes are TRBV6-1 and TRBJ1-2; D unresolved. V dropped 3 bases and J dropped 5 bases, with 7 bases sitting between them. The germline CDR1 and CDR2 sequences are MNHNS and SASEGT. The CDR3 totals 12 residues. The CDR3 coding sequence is TGTGCCAGCAGTGATTCGGGGTATGGCTACACCTTC. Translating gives CASSDSGYGYTF.

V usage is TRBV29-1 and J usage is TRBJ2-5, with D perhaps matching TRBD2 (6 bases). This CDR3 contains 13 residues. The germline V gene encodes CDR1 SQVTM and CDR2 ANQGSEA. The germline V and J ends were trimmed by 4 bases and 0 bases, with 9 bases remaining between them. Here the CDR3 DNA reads TGCAGCGTTGGATCTAGCGACCAAGAGACCCAGTACTTC. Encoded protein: CSVGSSDQETQYF.

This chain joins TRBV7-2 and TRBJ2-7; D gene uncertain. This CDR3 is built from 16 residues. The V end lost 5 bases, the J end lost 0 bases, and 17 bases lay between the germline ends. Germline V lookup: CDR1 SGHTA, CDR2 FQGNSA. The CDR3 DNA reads TGTGCCAGCAGCACATACAGCCAAACCAGCTCCTACGAGCAGTACTTC. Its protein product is CASSTYSQTSSYEQYF.

The CDR3 reads CSVEGREGLYGQFF. The CDR3 nucleotides read TGCAGCGTTGAGGGGCGGGAGGGCTTGTACGGGCAGTTCTTC. This chain uses TRBV29-1 with TRBJ2-1; 9 bases are a match to TRBD2. Unmatched junction bases numbered 12, after V lost 3 bases and J lost 12 bases. Germline lookup yields CDR1 SQVTM and CDR2 ANQGSEA. The CDR3 has 14 residues.

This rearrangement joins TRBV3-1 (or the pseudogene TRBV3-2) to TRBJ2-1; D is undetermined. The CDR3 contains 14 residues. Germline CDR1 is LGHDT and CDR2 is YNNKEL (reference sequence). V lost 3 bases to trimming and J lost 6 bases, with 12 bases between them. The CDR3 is CASSQPGFPNEQFF. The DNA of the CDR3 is TGTGCCAGCAGCCAGCCGGGTTTCCCCAATGAGCAGTTCTTC.

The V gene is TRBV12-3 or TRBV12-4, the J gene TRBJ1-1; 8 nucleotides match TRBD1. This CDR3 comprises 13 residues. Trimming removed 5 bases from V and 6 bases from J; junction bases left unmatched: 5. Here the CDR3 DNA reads TGTGCCAGCAGTGGGGGACAGGCCGCTGAAGCTTTCTTT. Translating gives CASSGGQAAEAFF.